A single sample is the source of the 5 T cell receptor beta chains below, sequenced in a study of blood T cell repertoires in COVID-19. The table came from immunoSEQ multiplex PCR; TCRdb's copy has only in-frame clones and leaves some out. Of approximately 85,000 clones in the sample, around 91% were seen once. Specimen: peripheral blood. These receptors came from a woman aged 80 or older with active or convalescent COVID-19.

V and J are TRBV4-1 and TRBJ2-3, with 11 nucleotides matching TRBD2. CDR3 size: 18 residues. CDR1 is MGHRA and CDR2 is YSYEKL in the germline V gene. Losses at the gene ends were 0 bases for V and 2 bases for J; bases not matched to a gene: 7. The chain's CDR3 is CASSQDVTSGVSTDTQYF. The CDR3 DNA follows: TGCGCCAGCAGCCAAGATGTGACTAGCGGGGTTTCCACAGATACGCAGTATTTT.

CDR3 nucleotides: TGTGCCATCAGTGAGTCGGACACGATCCCCGGGGAGCTGTTTTTT. As protein: CAISESDTIPGELFF. The chain recombines TRBV10-3 with TRBJ2-2; tentatively, D is TRBD1 (5 bases). The germline gives CDR1 ENHRY, CDR2 SYGVKD. The CDR3 is 15 residues long. The ends were cut back, 0 bases at V and 6 bases at J, with 11 bases in the middle.

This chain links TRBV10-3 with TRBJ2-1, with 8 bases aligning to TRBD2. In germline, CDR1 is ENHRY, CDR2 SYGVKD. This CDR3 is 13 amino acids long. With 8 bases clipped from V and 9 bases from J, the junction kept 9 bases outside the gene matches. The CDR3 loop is CAIALAAQSEQFF. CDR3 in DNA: TGTGCCATCGCACTAGCGGCGCAGAGTGAGCAGTTCTTC.

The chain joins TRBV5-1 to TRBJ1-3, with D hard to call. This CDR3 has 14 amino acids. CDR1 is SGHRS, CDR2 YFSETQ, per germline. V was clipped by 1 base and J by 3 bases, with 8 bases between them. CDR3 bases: TGCGCCAGCAGCTTGAACGGGGTTGGAAACACCATATATTTT. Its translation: CASSLNGVGNTIYF. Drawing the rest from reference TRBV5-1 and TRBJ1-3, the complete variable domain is KAGVTQTPRYLIKTRGQQVTLSCSPISGHRSVSWYQQTPGQGLQFLFEYFSETQRNKGNFPGRFSGRQFSNSRSEMNVSTLELGDSALYLCASSLNGVGNTIYFGEGSWLTVV.

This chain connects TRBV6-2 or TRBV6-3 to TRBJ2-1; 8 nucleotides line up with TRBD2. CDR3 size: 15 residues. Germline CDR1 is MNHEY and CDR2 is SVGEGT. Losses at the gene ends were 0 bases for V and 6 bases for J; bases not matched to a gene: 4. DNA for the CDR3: TGTGCCAGCAGTTACTCCCCCGGGGGGGCCAATGAGCAGTTCTTC. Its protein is CASSYSPGGANEQFF.